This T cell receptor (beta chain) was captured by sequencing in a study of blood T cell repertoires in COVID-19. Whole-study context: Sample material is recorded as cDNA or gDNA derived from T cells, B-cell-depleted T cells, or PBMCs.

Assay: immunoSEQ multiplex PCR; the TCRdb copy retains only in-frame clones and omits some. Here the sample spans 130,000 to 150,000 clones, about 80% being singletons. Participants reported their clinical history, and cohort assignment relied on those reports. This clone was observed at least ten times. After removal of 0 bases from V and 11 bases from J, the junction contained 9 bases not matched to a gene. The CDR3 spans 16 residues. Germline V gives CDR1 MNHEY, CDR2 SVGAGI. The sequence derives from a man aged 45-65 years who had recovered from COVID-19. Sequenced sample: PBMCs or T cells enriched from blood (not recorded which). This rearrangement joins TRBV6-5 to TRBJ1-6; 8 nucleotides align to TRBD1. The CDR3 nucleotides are TGTGCCAGCAGTTACTCGGGACAGGCCGAGGGGACACCCCTCCACTTT. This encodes CASSYSGQAEGTPLHF.